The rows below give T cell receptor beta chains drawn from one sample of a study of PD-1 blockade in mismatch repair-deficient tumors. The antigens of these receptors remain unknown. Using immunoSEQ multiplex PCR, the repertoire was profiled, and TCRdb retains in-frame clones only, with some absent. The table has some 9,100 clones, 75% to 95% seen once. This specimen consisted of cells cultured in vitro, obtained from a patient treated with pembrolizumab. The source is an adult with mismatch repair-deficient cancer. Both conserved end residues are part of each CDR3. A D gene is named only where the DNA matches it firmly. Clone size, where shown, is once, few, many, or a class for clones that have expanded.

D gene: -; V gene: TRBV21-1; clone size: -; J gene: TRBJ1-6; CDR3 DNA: TGTGCCAGCAGCAAAGACAGGGAAGGCGGCAGGGCGGGTAATTCACCCCTCCACTTT; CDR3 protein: CASSKDREGGRAGNSPLHF
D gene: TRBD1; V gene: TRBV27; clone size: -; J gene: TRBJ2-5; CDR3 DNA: TGTGCCAGCAGAGGGACAGGCCAAGAGACCCAGTACTTC; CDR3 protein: CASRGTGQETQYF
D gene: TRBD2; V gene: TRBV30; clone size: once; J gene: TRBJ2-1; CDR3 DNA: TGTGCCTGGACGGGGGGGTTAGGAAATGAGCAGTTCTTC; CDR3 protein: CAWTGGLGNEQFF
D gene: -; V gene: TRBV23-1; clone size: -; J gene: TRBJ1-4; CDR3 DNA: TGCGCCAGCAGTCAATCTCGGACGGATGATGAAAAACTGTTTTTT; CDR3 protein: CASSQSRTDDEKLFF
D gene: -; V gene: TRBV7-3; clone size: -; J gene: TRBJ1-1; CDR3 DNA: TGTGCCAGCAGCCCACGATCTGCCGGGGCTAACCCTGAAGCTTTCTTT; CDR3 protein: CASSPRSAGANPEAFF
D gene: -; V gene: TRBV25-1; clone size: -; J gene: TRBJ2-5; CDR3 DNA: TGTGCCAGCAGTGATAAGTGGGAGTGGGGCCAGTACTTC; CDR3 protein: CASSDKWEWGQYF
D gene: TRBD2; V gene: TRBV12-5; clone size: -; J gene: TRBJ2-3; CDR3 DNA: TGTGCTAGTGGTCAGGGACTAGCGGGAGAAGTCACAGATACGCAGTATTTT; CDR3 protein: CASGQGLAGEVTDTQYF
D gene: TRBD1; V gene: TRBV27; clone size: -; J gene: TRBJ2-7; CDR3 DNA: TGTGCCAGCAACCCCTGGGACAGGGGGGACGAGCAGTACTTC; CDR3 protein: CASNPWDRGDEQYF
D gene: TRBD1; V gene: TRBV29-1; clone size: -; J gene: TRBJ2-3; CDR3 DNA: TGCAGCGTTGAAGATCTGGTAGGGGACAGGGGGCGAGATACGCAGTATTTT; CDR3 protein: CSVEDLVGDRGRDTQYF
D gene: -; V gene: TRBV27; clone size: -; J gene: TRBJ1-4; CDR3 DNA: TGTGCCAGCAGTTGGGGACCGCGGATTAATGAAAAACTGTTTTTT; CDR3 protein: CASSWGPRINEKLFF
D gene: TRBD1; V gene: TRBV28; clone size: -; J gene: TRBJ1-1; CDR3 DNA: TGTGCCAGCAGCTACCCGGGACAGGGCGGAACTGAAGCTTTCTTT; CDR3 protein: CASSYPGQGGTEAFF
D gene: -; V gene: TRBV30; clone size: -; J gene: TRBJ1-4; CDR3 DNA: TGTGCCTGGAGTGAGTCAAACGGAAAGGAAAAACTGTTTTTT; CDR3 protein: CAWSESNGKEKLFF
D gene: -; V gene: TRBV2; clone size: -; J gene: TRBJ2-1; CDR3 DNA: TGTGCCAGCAGTGGTCCTAGCGCGTTCTTAAACAATGAGCAGTTCTTC; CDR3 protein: CASSGPSAFLNNEQFF
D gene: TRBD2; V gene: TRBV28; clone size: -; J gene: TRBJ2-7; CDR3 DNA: TGTGCCAGCAGGACTAGCGGGCCAAGGGGAGTCTACGAGCAGTACTTC; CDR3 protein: CASRTSGPRGVYEQYF
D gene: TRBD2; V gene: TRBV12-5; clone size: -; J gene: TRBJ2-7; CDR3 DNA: TGTGCTAGTGGCGTCGGACTAGCATACGAGCAGTACTTC; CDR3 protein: CASGVGLAYEQYF
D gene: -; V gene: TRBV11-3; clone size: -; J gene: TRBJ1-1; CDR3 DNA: TGTGCCAGCAGCCCCCGGAGGGTTGGCACTGAAGCTTTCTTT; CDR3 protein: CASSPRRVGTEAFF
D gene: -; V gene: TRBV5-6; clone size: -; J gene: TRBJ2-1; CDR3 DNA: TGTGCCAGCAGCGGTGGGACATCCTCCTACAATGAGCAGTTCTTC; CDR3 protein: CASSGGTSSYNEQFF
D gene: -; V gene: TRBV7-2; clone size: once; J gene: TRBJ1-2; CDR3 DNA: TGTGCCAGCAGCTTAGTCGACGGCCTCTATGGCTACACCTTC; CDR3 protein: CASSLVDGLYGYTF
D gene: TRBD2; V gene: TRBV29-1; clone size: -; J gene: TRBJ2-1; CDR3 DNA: TGCAGCGTCAACCCAGCGGGAGGGGTATACAATGAGCAGTTCTTC; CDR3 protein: CSVNPAGGVYNEQFF
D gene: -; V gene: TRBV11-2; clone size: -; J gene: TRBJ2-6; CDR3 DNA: TGTGCCAGCAGCTTAGGGAGGCCAGTCATCTCTGGGGCCAACGTCCTGACTTTC; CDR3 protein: CASSLGRPVISGANVLTF
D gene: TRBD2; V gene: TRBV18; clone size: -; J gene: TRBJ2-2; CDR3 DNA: TGTGCCAGCTCCCTAAGCCCGACTAGCGGATCGAACACCGGGGAGCTGTTTTTT; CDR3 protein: CASSLSPTSGSNTGELFF
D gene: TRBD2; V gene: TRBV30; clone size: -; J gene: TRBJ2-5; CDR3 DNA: TGTGCCTCCCTTCCTGCGGGAGGGCAAGAGACCCAGTACTTC; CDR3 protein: CASLPAGGQETQYF
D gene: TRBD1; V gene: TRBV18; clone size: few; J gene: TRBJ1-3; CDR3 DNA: TGTGCCAGCTCACCCCTCCTCGTCGGGACAGCGGTGGAGGGAAACACCATATATTTT; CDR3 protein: CASSPLLVGTAVEGNTIYF
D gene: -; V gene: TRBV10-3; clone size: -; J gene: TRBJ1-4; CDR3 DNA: TGTGCCATCAGTGATTCGGGCAGAGTTAATGAAAAACTGTTTTTT; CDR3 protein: CAISDSGRVNEKLFF
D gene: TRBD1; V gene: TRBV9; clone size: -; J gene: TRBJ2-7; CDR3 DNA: TGTGCCAGCAGCCCGACAGGGTACGAGCAGTACTTC; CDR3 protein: CASSPTGYEQYF
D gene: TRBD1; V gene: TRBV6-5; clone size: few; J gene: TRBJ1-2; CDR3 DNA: TGTGCCAGCAGTTACTCACAGGGGAACTATGGCTACACCTTC; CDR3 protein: CASSYSQGNYGYTF
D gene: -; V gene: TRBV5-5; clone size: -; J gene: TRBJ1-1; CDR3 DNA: TGTGCCAGCAGCTTGGTGGCTCGATTGAACACTGAAGCTTTCTTT; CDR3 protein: CASSLVARLNTEAFF
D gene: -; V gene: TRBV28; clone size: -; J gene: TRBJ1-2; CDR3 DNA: TGTGCCAGCAGTGGAGGATACTATGGCTACACCTTC; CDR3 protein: CASSGGYYGYTF
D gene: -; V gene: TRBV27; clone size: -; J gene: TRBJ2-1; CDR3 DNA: TGTGCCAGCAGTATTATAAGGGGGAATGAGCAGTTCTTC; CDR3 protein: CASSIIRGNEQFF
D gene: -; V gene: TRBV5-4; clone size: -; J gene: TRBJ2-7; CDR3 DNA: TGTGCCAGCAGCTCTGGGATCTTGAGCTCCTACGAGCAGTACTTC; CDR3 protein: CASSSGILSSYEQYF
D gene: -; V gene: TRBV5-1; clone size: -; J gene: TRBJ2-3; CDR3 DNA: TGCGCCAGCAGCTTGGATCTAGCTGGCCCCAGCACAGATACGCAGTATTTT; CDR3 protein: CASSLDLAGPSTDTQYF
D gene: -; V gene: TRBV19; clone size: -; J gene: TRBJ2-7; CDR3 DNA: TGTGCCAGTAGCGCCACGGGATTTAGGACCGAGCAGTACTTC; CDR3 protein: CASSATGFRTEQYF
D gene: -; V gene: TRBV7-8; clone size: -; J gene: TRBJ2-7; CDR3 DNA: TGTGCCAGCAGCTTAGACCGAGGCTGGGGAGGGCAGTACTTC; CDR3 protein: CASSLDRGWGGQYF
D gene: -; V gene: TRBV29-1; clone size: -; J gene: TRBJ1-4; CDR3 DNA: TGCAGCGTGCCCGGGTCCCTCTTTGGGGGAGAAAAACTGTTTTTT; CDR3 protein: CSVPGSLFGGEKLFF
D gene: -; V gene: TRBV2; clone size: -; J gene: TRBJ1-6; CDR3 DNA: TGTGCCACCCGACGACAGACGTATAATTCACCCCTCCACTTT; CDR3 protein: CATRRQTYNSPLHF
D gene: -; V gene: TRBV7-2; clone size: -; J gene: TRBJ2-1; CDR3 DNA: TGTGCCAGCAGTCTAGAGCGGGCTAGCTCCTACAATGAGCAGTTCTTC; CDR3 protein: CASSLERASSYNEQFF
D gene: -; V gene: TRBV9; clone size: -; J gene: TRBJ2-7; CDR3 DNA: TGTGCCAGCAGCGGACGGGGGGACAGCCCCTACGAGCAGTACTTC; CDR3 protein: CASSGRGDSPYEQYF
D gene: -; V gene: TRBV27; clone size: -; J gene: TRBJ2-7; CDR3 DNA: TGTGCCAGCAGTTCCCGACAGGACCACACCTCCTACGAGCAGTACTTC; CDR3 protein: CASSSRQDHTSYEQYF
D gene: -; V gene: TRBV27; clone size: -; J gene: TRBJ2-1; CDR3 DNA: TGTGCCAGCAGTGGAAACGGGCCTCCACGGAATGAGCAGTTCTTC; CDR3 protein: CASSGNGPPRNEQFF
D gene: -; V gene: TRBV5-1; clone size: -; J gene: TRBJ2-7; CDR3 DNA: TGCGCCAGCAGCTTGGAACGGGGCTTCGGAAACGAGCAGTACTTC; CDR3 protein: CASSLERGFGNEQYF
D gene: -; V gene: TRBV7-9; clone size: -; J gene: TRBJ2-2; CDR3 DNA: TGTGCCAGCAGCTCCCGGGACGGGAACACCGGGGAGCTGTTTTTT; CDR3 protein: CASSSRDGNTGELFF
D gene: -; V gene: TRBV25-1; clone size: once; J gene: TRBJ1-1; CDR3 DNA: TGTGCCAGCAGTGAATGGGGGGGGGAGAACACTGAAGCTTTCTTT; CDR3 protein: CASSEWGGENTEAFF
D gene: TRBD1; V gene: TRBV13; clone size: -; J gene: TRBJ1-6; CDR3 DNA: TGTGCCAGCAGCTTCTTACCGGGACAGGGTACTGTGTCACCCCTCCACTTT; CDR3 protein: CASSFLPGQGTVSPLHF
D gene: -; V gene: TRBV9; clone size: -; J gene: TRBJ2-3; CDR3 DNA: TGTGCCAGCAGCGTAGGGTCGGGGACAGATACGCAGTATTTT; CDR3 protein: CASSVGSGTDTQYF
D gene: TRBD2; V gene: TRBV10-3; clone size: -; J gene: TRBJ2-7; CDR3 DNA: TGTGCCATCAGTGATCCTAGCGGGAGGGGCTACGAGCAGTACTTC; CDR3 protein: CAISDPSGRGYEQYF
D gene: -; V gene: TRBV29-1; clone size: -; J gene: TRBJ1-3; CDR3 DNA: TGCAGCGTTGTCCAGGGTTCAAACTCTGGAAACACCATATATTTT; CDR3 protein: CSVVQGSNSGNTIYF
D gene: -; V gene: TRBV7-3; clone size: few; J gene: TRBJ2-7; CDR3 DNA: TGTGCCAGCAGCTTATCAAACTCCTACGAGCAGTACTTC; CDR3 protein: CASSLSNSYEQYF
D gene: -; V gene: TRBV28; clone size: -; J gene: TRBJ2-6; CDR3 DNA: TGTGCCAGCAGCTCCTCATTGGGACGAGCGATAAGGGGGGCCAACGTCCTGACTTTC; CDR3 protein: CASSSSLGRAIRGANVLTF
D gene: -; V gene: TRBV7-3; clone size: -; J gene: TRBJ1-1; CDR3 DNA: TGTGCCAGCAGCTTTGTGGAGAACACTGAAGCTTTCTTT; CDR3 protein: CASSFVENTEAFF
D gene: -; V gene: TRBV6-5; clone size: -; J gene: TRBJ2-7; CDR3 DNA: TGTGCCAGCAGTTTTGATCCGGGAACGGGGACTTATGAGCAGTACTTC; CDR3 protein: CASSFDPGTGTYEQYF
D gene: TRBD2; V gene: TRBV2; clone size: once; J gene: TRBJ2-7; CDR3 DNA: TGTGCCAGCAGCCCCCTAGCGGGAGGCAGTTACGAGCAGTACTTC; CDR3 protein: CASSPLAGGSYEQYF
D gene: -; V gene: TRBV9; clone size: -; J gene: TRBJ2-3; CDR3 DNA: TGTGCCAGCTCAGCGGGTCTCTCCACTAGCACAGATACGCAGTATTTT; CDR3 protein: CASSAGLSTSTDTQYF
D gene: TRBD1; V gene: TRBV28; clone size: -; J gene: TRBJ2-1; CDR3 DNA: TGTGCCAGCAGTTTAGGGACAGGGAAATTGATGGAGCAGTTCTTC; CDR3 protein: CASSLGTGKLMEQFF